Here is one TCR beta chain with its context. What antigen it recognizes has not been identified. One base away there is no much larger clone; base qualities are not given. Different DNA sequences within this sample yield the same CDR3. These data are taken from a study of T cell changes during pregnancy in multiple sclerosis (dated by TCRdb to the late 2010s). About the study as a whole: The study looked at changes in the T cell repertoire across pregnancy in women with multiple sclerosis.

The CDR3 numbers 12 residues from cysteine through phenylalanine. The kept DNA is CDR3 alone, 36 bases in frame from the first base. V is pared back by 1 base and J by 4 bases, with 5 bases lying between the germline termini. In the germline V gene, CDR1 corresponds to SGHTA and CDR2 to FQGNSA. To prepare the library, the immunoSEQ multiplex PCR assay was applied. As stored in TCRdb, this immuneACCESS dataset retains in-frame rearrangements with V and J assigned. A fraction of the clones does not appear; measured against another copy, unresolved V genes explain less than half of the discrepancy, and the remainder lacks a known reason. The sample table holds about 70,000 clones, of which roughly 89% were seen once. Approximately 1.5% of the sample belongs to the ten largest clones.

This specimen was peripheral blood, taken in the third trimester of pregnancy. Recombination connected TRBV7-2 to TRBJ2-7; the D gene cannot be named for sure. The sequence was collected from a female donor in good health, enrolled as a control in a pregnancy study. The base sequence is TGTGCCAGCAGCTTAGATCATTACGAGCAGTACTTC. It encodes CASSLDHYEQYF.